Below are 20 T cell receptor beta chains sequenced from a single sample in a study of Graves' ophthalmopathy and Graves' hyperthyroidism. The TCR beta CDR3 regions underwent amplification from RNA transcripts. Second-round multiplex PCR came after first-round RT-PCR with HTBI primers. TCRdb used MiXCR to reprocess the multiplex PCR reads, holding one entry per CDR3 protein. Here the sample spans about 400,000 distinct CDR3 sequences, approximately 15% being singletons. Sequences were obtained from peripheral blood. The receptors stem from a woman aged 18-29 years with stable Graves' hyperthyroidism.

The V and J genes are TRBV4-3 and TRBJ2-6, with a tentative D call TRBD2 (5 bases). Germline CDR1 and CDR2: LGHNA and YSLEER. Trimming stripped 4 bases from V and 4 bases from J, with 17 bases between. This CDR3 is built from 17 residues. The CDR3 spells CASSLFNSGGGANVLTF. Written as DNA, the CDR3 is TGCGCCAGCAGCCTGTTTAACAGCGGTGGAGGGGCCAACGTCCTGACTTTC.

This clonotype has a count of ten or more. Here the CDR3 reads CASSSGGANYGYTF. CDR3 bases: TGTGCCAGCAGCTCAGGGGGCGCCAACTATGGCTACACCTTC. The genes are TRBV7-9 and TRBJ1-2, with TRBD1 matching 8 bases. Germline V gives CDR1 SEHNR, CDR2 FQNEAQ (reference sequence). V gave up 4 bases and J gave up 2 bases; unmatched junction bases: 3. CDR3 length: 14 residues.

This clonotype has a count of ten or more. V gene TRBV6-1 combines with J gene TRBJ1-1; D unclear. Per germline, CDR1 MNHNS and CDR2 SASEGT. The V gene lost 6 bases and the J gene lost 0 bases, with 14 bases spanning the gap. The CDR3 is 15 amino acids. This CDR3 is CASSPAAGMNTEAFF. As DNA, the CDR3 is TGTGCCAGCAGCCCCGCCGCGGGTATGAACACTGAAGCTTTCTTT.

In its sample, this clonotype was seen many times. J is TRBJ1-1 and V is TRBV2, with a possible D match to TRBD1 (5 bases). Trimming stripped 6 bases from V and 2 bases from J, with 10 bases between. From germline, CDR1 is SNHLY and CDR2 FYNNEI. This CDR3 is 13 amino acids long. CDR3 residues: CASRTTENTEAFF. In nucleotides, the CDR3 is TGTGCCAGCAGGACGACAGAAAACACTGAAGCTTTCTTT.

This clonotype occurred many times. The CDR3 nucleotides are TGTGCCAGCAGTGACTCCGGACAGCTATTCATGAACACTGAAGCTTTCTTT. Protein product: CASSDSGQLFMNTEAFF. V and J are TRBV6-4 and TRBJ1-1, with D maybe TRBD1 (6 bases). Germline V gene data show CDR1 as MRHNA and CDR2 as SNTAGT. Trimming removed 0 bases from V and 0 bases from J, with 14 bases in between. CDR3 length: 17 residues.

This clonotype was observed many times. The chain has TRBV6-1 and TRBJ1-1; D is unclear. CDR1 and CDR2 from the germline V gene are MNHNS and SASEGT. Trimming shortened V by 6 bases and J by 1 base, and 12 bases separated the two germline ends. The CDR3 has 14 amino acids. Here the CDR3 reads CASRTLKGNTEAFF. CDR3 coding DNA: TGTGCCAGCAGAACCCTAAAGGGGAACACTGAAGCTTTCTTT.

The genes are TRBV5-1 and TRBJ1-2; the match to TRBD1 covers 8 bases. The CDR3 consists of 14 residues. Germline V gene lookup returns CDR1 SGHRS and CDR2 YFSETQ. V lost 5 bases, J lost 7 bases, and 10 bases stayed unmatched. The CDR3, as DNA: TGCGCCAGCAGTTCCGGGACAGGTCTCAGTGGCTACACCTTC. Translated, it gives CASSSGTGLSGYTF. The full variable domain, in which reference TRBV5-1 and TRBJ1-2 provide the parts outside the CDR3, is KAGVTQTPRYLIKTRGQQVTLSCSPISGHRSVSWYQQTPGQGLQFLFEYFSETQRNKGNFPGRFSGRQFSNSRSEMNVSTLELGDSALYLCASSSGTGLSGYTFGSGTRLTVV.

A few counts support this clonotype. The chain links TRBV4-1 to TRBJ1-3; a weak D match, TRBD1 (5 bases). The CDR3 consists of 16 residues. V lost 2 bases and J lost 0, with 11 bases in between. Germline V gives CDR1 MGHRA, CDR2 YSYEKL. CDR3 in amino acids: CASSQKTAASGNTIYF. CDR3 nucleotide sequence: TGCGCCAGCAGCCAAAAGACAGCCGCCTCTGGAAACACCATATATTTT.

This clonotype was counted ten times or more. The CDR3 loop reads CASSLWENTGELFF. The DNA of the CDR3 is TGTGCCAGCAGCTTATGGGAGAACACCGGGGAGCTGTTTTTT. This chain links TRBV7-6 with TRBJ2-2; D gene uncertain. V lost 2 bases and J lost 1, with 5 bases in between. The CDR3 is 14 amino acids. Germline V gene data show CDR1 as SGHVS and CDR2 as FNYEAQ.

This clonotype was counted ten times or more. This rearrangement joins TRBV2 to TRBJ1-6, with 8 bases that match TRBD1. V was pared by 10 bases and J by 0 bases, with 5 bases of the junction left unmatched. Germline loops: CDR1 SNHLY, CDR2 FYNNEI. The CDR3 has 15 amino acids. The CDR3 loop is CANKDRVSYNSPLHF. The CDR3 DNA follows: TGTGCCAACAAGGACAGGGTCTCCTATAATTCACCCCTCCACTTT.

In this sample, this clonotype turned up many times. The chain recombines TRBV6-5 with TRBJ1-1; no definite D call. The CDR3 length is 12 residues. Germline-derived CDR1 and CDR2 are MNHEY and SVGAGI. Trimming took off 0 bases at V and 7 bases at J, with 6 bases between the two ends. The CDR3 loop is CASSYSGNEAFF. The CDR3 bases are TGTGCCAGCAGTTACTCAGGGAATGAAGCTTTCTTT.

V usage is TRBV5-1 and J usage is TRBJ1-1, with D possibly TRBD1 on 5 matching bases. Germline lookup yields CDR1 SGHRS and CDR2 YFSETQ. CDR3 length equals 14 residues. V lost 4 bases to trimming and J lost 0 bases, with 10 bases between them. CDR3 protein: CASSPDTMNTEAFF. The CDR3 DNA follows: TGCGCCAGCAGCCCGGACACTATGAACACTGAAGCTTTCTTT.

This clonotype was counted many times. The junction does not match germline at one end; this may be a read error. The chain is built from TRBV6-1 and TRBJ1-1; D is undetermined. The V gene's germline CDR1 is MNHNS and CDR2 SASEGT. This CDR3 has 12 residues. Here the CDR3 reads CASREGGTEAFF. DNA of the CDR3: TGTGCCAGCCGTGAAGGCGGGACTGAAGCTTTCTTT.

Many counts were recorded for this clonotype. V is TRBV7-9 and J is TRBJ1-1; D unclear. CDR1 is SEHNR, CDR2 FQNEAQ, per germline (reference sequence). V lost 1 base, J lost 2 bases, and 5 bases lay in between. The CDR3 is 13 amino acids. CDR3: CASSLETNTEAFF. The DNA of the CDR3 is TGTGCCAGCAGCTTAGAGACAAACACTGAAGCTTTCTTT.

The rearrangement uses TRBV30 and TRBJ1-1; no clear D. CDR1 and CDR2 from the germline V gene are GTSNPN and SVGIG (reference sequence). This CDR3 comprises 12 residues. V lost 3 bases and J lost 5, with 10 bases in between. CDR3 DNA sequence: TGTGCCTGGAGGCGGGGATGGACTGAAGCTTTCTTT. Amino acid sequence: CAWRRGWTEAFF.

Many counts were recorded for this clonotype. The chain joins TRBV20-1 to TRBJ1-1; TRBD1 might be the D (5 bases). Germline V lookup: CDR1 DFQATT, CDR2 SNEGSKA (reference sequence). The V end was cut by 3 bases, the J end by 0 bases, with 11 bases between. This CDR3 has 14 amino acids. As DNA, the CDR3 is TGCAGTGCTAGGCCCGGGACGGTGAACACTGAAGCTTTCTTT. This codes for CSARPGTVNTEAFF.

This clonotype was detected ten times or more. A much bigger clone sits one base away, suggesting this may be a read error. The chain is built from TRBV28 and TRBJ1-1; D gene unclear. CDR1 and CDR2 from the germline V gene are MDHEN and SYDVKM. CDR3 length: 10 residues. V dropped 7 bases and J dropped 4 bases, with 4 bases sitting between them. The CDR3, as DNA: TGTGCCAGCATAAGCACTGAAGCTTTCTTT. Protein sequence: CASISTEAFF.

This clonotype was counted ten times or more. The chain is built from TRBV9 and TRBJ2-2; D might be TRBD1 (5 bases). Germline V CDR1 and CDR2: SGDLS, YYNGEE. V was trimmed by 0 bases and J by 6 bases, leaving 6 bases between them. This CDR3 has 13 residues. The CDR3 here is CASSVEGAGELFF. The CDR3 region has the DNA TGTGCCAGCAGCGTAGAAGGGGCCGGGGAGCTGTTTTTT. Supplemented by reference TRBV9 and TRBJ2-2, the full variable domain reads DSGVTQTPKHLITATGQRVTLRCSPRSGDLSVYWYQQSLDQGLQFLIQYYNGEERAKGNILERFSAQQFPDLHSELNLSSLELGDSALYFCASSVEGAGELFFGEGSRLTVL.

This clonotype was seen ten or more times. The rearrangement links TRBV7-6 to TRBJ2-5, with 8 bases aligning to TRBD1. The V segment lost 6 bases and the J segment 4 bases; nucleotides outside the gene matches: 10. The CDR3 runs to 15 residues. Germline V gives CDR1 SGHVS, CDR2 FNYEAQ. CDR3 loop: CASSPRQGLGETQYF. For the CDR3, the DNA is TGTGCCAGCAGTCCCAGACAGGGGCTGGGAGAGACCCAGTACTTC.

This clonotype came up many times. The chain recombines TRBV19 with TRBJ1-2; D gene uncertain. Germline values: CDR1 LNHDA, CDR2 SQIVND (reference sequence). This CDR3 has 12 residues. V shed 6 bases and J shed 4 bases, with 9 bases lying between them. The chain's CDR3 is CASSHKTYGYTF. CDR3 bases: TGTGCCAGTAGCCACAAAACCTATGGCTACACCTTC.